The present T cell receptor beta chain was sequenced within a study of blood T cell repertoires in COVID-19. In germline, CDR1 is MRHNA, CDR2 SNTAGT. The CDR3 totals 13 residues. Some clones are missing from TCRdb's copy, which holds only in-frame ones; the method was immunoSEQ multiplex PCR. Altogether roughly 230,000 clones are present, approximately 80% being singletons, with the ten largest covering under 3.5%. Notes on this clone: One end of the junction is discordant with germline, which a read error may explain.

Categorization into cohorts depended on clinical history that participants reported. Sequenced sample: PBMCs or T cells enriched from blood (not recorded which). The receptor was isolated from a woman aged 60-75 years who had recovered from COVID-19. The V gene is TRBV6-4, the J gene TRBJ2-2; D perhaps matches TRBD2 (6 bases). In DNA, the CDR3 is TGTGCCAGCAGGGGGGGACTTCCCGGGAAGCTGTTTTTT. As protein: CASRGGLPGKLFF.